This T cell receptor (beta chain) was sequenced in a study of blood T cell repertoires in COVID-19. Study overall: The United States, Italy and Spain were the sources of the acute and convalescent COVID-19 samples. T cells, B-cell-depleted T cells, or PBMCs supplied cDNA or gDNA.

With 4 bases removed from V and 0 bases from J, the gap between germline ends came to 18 bases. In germline, CDR1 is MNHEY, CDR2 SVGEGT. The CDR3 spans 17 residues. Libraries were prepared by immunoSEQ multiplex PCR; TCRdb keeps only in-frame clonotypes and omits some of them. Among hundreds of thousands of clones listed, about nine tenths were seen once. The V and J genes are TRBV6-2 or TRBV6-3 and TRBJ1-1; D gene ambiguous. This TCR came from a man aged 45-65 years with COVID-19, enrolled during active disease. Sequences were obtained from peripheral blood. CDR3 protein: CASSFGRAGRVNTEAFF. The CDR3 coding sequence is TGTGCCAGCAGTTTTGGACGGGCGGGTAGGGTGAACACTGAAGCTTTCTTT.